This T cell receptor beta chain was retrieved from a study of pediatric ulcerative colitis. Germline CDR1 LNHDA, CDR2 SQIVND (reference sequence). Trimming removed 0 bases from V and 4 bases from J, with 7 bases in between. The CDR3 runs to 14 residues. Repertoires were generated with immunoSEQ multiplex PCR, while TCRdb's copy carries only in-frame clones and drops some. Here the sample spans roughly 38,000 clones, around four fifths being singletons. Study-wide findings and caveats: Blood-rectal clonal overlap within each person was significantly higher in ulcerative colitis patients than controls. A couple of rectal CDR3 clonotypes occurred in all ulcerative colitis patients.

There are a few counts of this clone. Its cognate antigen is unknown. The blood sample was taken during the colonoscopy visit. The chain links TRBV19 to TRBJ1-5; no definite D call. Sequencing was performed on blood. The receptor comes from a girl aged 10 to 17 with moderate ulcerative colitis. CDR3 DNA: TGTGCCAGTAGTATAGATCAAGGGAATCAGCCCCAGCATTTT. Its translation: CASSIDQGNQPQHF.